This T cell receptor beta chain originates from a study of identical twins. The study, taken as a whole, reports: With monozygotic twins, out-of-frame TCR alpha sharing exceeded what models estimated.

Addition of a universal primer site occurred through template switching, and cDNA carried unique molecular identifiers. MiXCR, run by TCRdb on the 5' RACE reads, gives a single entry per CDR3 protein. The sample lists around 670,000 distinct CDR3 sequences; around 6% were seen once. Details on this clonotype: Its matching antigen is unknown.

The sequenced sample was naive T cells sorted from blood. The clonotype comes from a man younger than 35 in good health.

CDR3 bases: TGTGCCAGCAGCTTAGGGGGCCAAAGAGGCTACACCTTC. It specifies CASSLGGQRGYTF. The chain employs TRBV11-2 and TRBJ1-2; tentative D call: TRBD1 (5 bases). The CDR3 spans 13 residues. V lost 1 base and J lost 8, with 11 bases in between. Germline V gene data show CDR1 as SGHAT and CDR2 as FQNNGV.